This TCR beta chain was identified in a study of blood T cell repertoires in COVID-19. As for the study in general: Researchers got acute and convalescent COVID-19 samples from the United States, Italy and Spain.

CDR3 size: 15 residues. The germline V gene has CDR1 LGHDT and CDR2 YNNKEL (reference sequence). Trimming pared 4 bases from V and 3 bases from J, leaving 13 bases between. In the study's own analysis: Reference gene primer amplification gave nucleated cell count estimates. Only in-frame clones appear in the TCRdb table, and some are missing; sequencing was by immunoSEQ multiplex PCR. The DNA was the basis for D and trimming; V, J and clone size are from that table. The sample contains fewer than 400,000 clones, 85% to 90% of which appear only once. Participants, roughly 18 to 90 years old, spanned fewer than 25 US areas. Clinical history as reported by participants underpinned cohort assignment.

Specimen: PBMCs or T cells enriched from blood (not recorded which). The chain carries TRBV3-1 (or the pseudogene TRBV3-2) and TRBJ1-5; possibly TRBD1 for D (5 bases). The clonotype comes from a man aged 30-40 years who had recovered from COVID-19. The DNA for the CDR3 is TGTGCCAGCAGCCTCAGGGCGGGGGACAATCAGCCCCAGCATTTT. The encoded protein is CASSLRAGDNQPQHF.